These 22 T cell receptor beta chains were sequenced from one sample in a study of cytomegalovirus exposure and HLA in healthy donors (dated by TCRdb to 2016 to 2017). Library preparation was by the immunoSEQ multiplex PCR assay. For the multiplex PCR, a mixture combining 60 forward primers for TCR Vbeta segments and 13 reverse primers for TCR Jbeta segments was used. As stored in TCRdb, this immuneACCESS dataset retains in-frame rearrangements with V and J assigned. A fraction of the clones does not appear; measured against another copy, unresolved V genes explain less than half of the discrepancy, and the remainder lacks a known reason. The table for this sample lists some 150,000 clones; around 72% of them were counted only once. Around 15% of the sample is in the top ten clones. Sequences were obtained from PBMCs. The receptor set was obtained from a human donor in good health.

This clone was observed a few times. V is TRBV5-4 and J is TRBJ2-3; no firm D call. The CDR3 sequence is 13 residues long. CDR1 and CDR2 from the germline V gene are SGHNT and YYREEE (reference sequence). Trimming took 8 bases from V and 1 from J, leaving 11 bases between them. The CDR3 nucleotides are TGTGCCAGTCTATTATCGGGCACAGATACGCAGTATTTT. Amino acid sequence: CASLLSGTDTQYF.

This clone was recorded once. The chain recombines TRBV28 with TRBJ2-7; D possibly corresponds to TRBD2 (7 bases). This CDR3 region has 16 residues. In germline, CDR1 is MDHEN, CDR2 SYDVKM. V gave up 3 bases and J gave up 0 bases, with 15 bases separating them. The CDR3 DNA sequence: TGTGCCAGCAGTTTTGGGGGGGGACACGGCTCCTACGAGCAGTACTTC. This encodes CASSFGGGHGSYEQYF.

The chain is built from TRBV5-1 and TRBJ2-5, with 9 nucleotides matching TRBD2. After removal of 1 base from V and 2 bases from J, the junction contained 3 bases not matched to a gene. Germline V lookup: CDR1 SGHRS, CDR2 YFSETQ. This CDR3 spans 15 amino acids. The CDR3 DNA sequence: TGCGCCAGCAGCTTGAGTAGCGGGGGACAAGAGACCCAGTACTTC. Protein product: CASSLSSGGQETQYF.

V and J are TRBV13 and TRBJ2-7, with 9 bases aligning to TRBD1. V gave up 8 bases and J gave up 3 bases; unmatched junction bases: 5. This CDR3 region has 13 residues. Germline CDR1 reads PRHDT; CDR2 reads FYEKMQ (reference sequence). The DNA of the CDR3 is TGTGCCAGCGCCGGGACAGGGTACTACGAGCAGTACTTC. Residues: CASAGTGYYEQYF.

This clone appeared a single time. The V and J genes are TRBV5-8 and TRBJ2-7; a possible D gene is TRBD2 (6 bases). V lost 5 bases, J lost 1 base, and 10 bases lay in between. The germline CDR1 and CDR2 sequences are SGHTS and YDEGEE. The CDR3 consists of 13 residues. The DNA of the CDR3 is TGTGCCAGCAGTTGGGGGGATTCCTACGAGCAGTACTTC. Protein: CASSWGDSYEQYF.

This clone was observed a few times. The V call is TRBV4-1, the J call TRBJ2-7; no clear D gene. From germline, CDR1 is MGHRA and CDR2 YSYEKL. CDR3 size: 11 residues. The V gene lost 5 bases and the J gene lost 7 bases, with 9 bases spanning the gap. This CDR3 reads CASSDMSEQYF. Here the CDR3 DNA reads TGCGCCAGCAGCGATATGAGTGAGCAGTACTTC.

The chain uses TRBV7-9 and TRBJ1-2; possibly TRBD1 for D (5 bases). Germline V gene lookup returns CDR1 SEHNR and CDR2 FQNEAQ (reference sequence). The CDR3 length is 17 residues. V shed 0 bases and J shed 8 bases, with 22 bases lying between them. CDR3 in amino acids: CASSLARGPGREEGYTF. CDR3 nucleotides: TGTGCCAGCAGCTTAGCACGGGGCCCCGGGAGGGAAGAAGGCTACACCTTC.

The rearrangement links TRBV5-1 to TRBJ2-7, with TRBD2 identical over 11 bases. V lost 6 bases, J lost 7 bases, and 6 bases stayed unmatched. The CDR3 runs to 13 residues. The germline V gene has CDR1 SGHRS and CDR2 YFSETQ. CDR3 loop: CASTLAGGPEQYF. CDR3 nucleotide sequence: TGCGCCAGCACCTTAGCGGGGGGGCCTGAGCAGTACTTC.

This clone was seen more than once but under ten times. V usage is TRBV5-6 and J usage is TRBJ1-5, with TRBD1 matching 11 bases. Germline V gives CDR1 SGHDT, CDR2 YYEEEE. The CDR3 covers 16 residues. V shed 2 bases, J shed 4 bases, and the junction held 5 bases outside the gene matches. In nucleotides, the CDR3 is TGTGCCAGCAGCTTAGGACAGGGGGCGTATAATCAGCCCCAGCATTTT. This sequence encodes CASSLGQGAYNQPQHF.

This chain uses TRBV19 with TRBJ2-2; tentative D call: TRBD1 (5 bases). The CDR3 runs to 15 residues. Looked up from germline, CDR1 is LNHDA and CDR2 is SQIVND (reference sequence). V lost 6 bases, J lost 4 bases, and 15 bases lay in between. DNA of the CDR3: TGTGCCAGTAGGGGGCGGACGCTGGGCACCGGGGAGCTGTTTTTT. Its translation is CASRGRTLGTGELFF.

The chain has TRBV27 and TRBJ1-2; D is unresolved. The CDR3 runs to 14 residues. CDR1 is MNHEY, CDR2 SMNVEV, per germline (reference sequence). V was clipped by 5 bases and J by 4 bases, with 14 bases between them. CDR3 bases: TGTGCCAGCAGTGAGTTCATCGGTGGCTATGGCTACACCTTC. It specifies CASSEFIGGYGYTF.

The DNA for the CDR3 is TGTGCCAGCAGCCAAATCTTGACTGGGAACTATGGCTACACCTTC. This codes for CASSQILTGNYGYTF. The chain has TRBV7-9 and TRBJ1-2; D ambiguous. The CDR3 loop spans 15 amino acids. Trimming left V 5 bases short and J 2 bases short, with 15 bases between. CDR1 and CDR2 from the germline V gene are SEHNR and FQNEAQ (reference sequence).

The chain has TRBV2 and TRBJ2-7; 9 nucleotides agree with TRBD2. This CDR3 is built from 14 residues. The J segment lost 5 bases and the V segment lost 7 bases, leaving 9 bases of the junction unmatched. Looked up from germline, CDR1 is SNHLY and CDR2 is FYNNEI. The CDR3 loop is CASTPLAGRHEQYF. CDR3 nucleotides: TGTGCCAGCACCCCCCTAGCGGGACGCCACGAGCAGTACTTC.

The chain carries TRBV19 and TRBJ2-5; D remains unclear. Germline loops: CDR1 LNHDA, CDR2 SQIVND (reference sequence). Trimming left V 7 bases short and J 0 bases short, with 15 bases between. CDR3 size: 15 residues. CDR3 protein: CASTPGDTNQETQYF. The CDR3 DNA follows: TGTGCCAGTACCCCCGGCGACACCAACCAAGAGACCCAGTACTTC.

CDR3 loop: CASSQGFLGTSGTYEQYF. For the CDR3, the DNA is TGCGCCAGCAGCCAAGGCTTCCTCGGGACTAGTGGAACATACGAGCAGTACTTC. The chain has TRBV4-1 and TRBJ2-7; 8 bases line up with TRBD2. Trimming removed 1 base from V and 4 bases from J; junction bases left unmatched: 15. Germline V gene data show CDR1 as MGHRA and CDR2 as YSYEKL. This CDR3 is 18 amino acids long.

This chain joins TRBV5-1 and TRBJ2-2; 11 nucleotides match TRBD2. Germline trimming cut 6 bases from V and 1 base from J; bases unmatched to any gene: 11. Germline V lookup: CDR1 SGHRS, CDR2 YFSETQ. The CDR3 has 18 residues. The CDR3 loop reads CASMKNSGRALNTGELFF. The CDR3 coding sequence is TGCGCCAGCATGAAGAATAGCGGGAGGGCCCTGAACACCGGGGAGCTGTTTTTT.

V is TRBV5-1 and J is TRBJ2-7, with a possible D match to TRBD1 (6 bases). Germline loops: CDR1 SGHRS, CDR2 YFSETQ. The CDR3 contains 15 residues. Trimming pared 0 bases from V and 3 bases from J, leaving 13 bases between. CDR3 nucleotides: TGCGCCAGCAGCTTGGGAGGGGGAAATGGCTACGAGCAGTACTTC. Translating gives CASSLGGGNGYEQYF.

The chain recombines TRBV2 with TRBJ2-5; 15 nucleotides line up with TRBD2. Germline V gives CDR1 SNHLY, CDR2 FYNNEI. The CDR3 totals 17 residues. Trimming at V came to 6 bases and at J to 4 bases, leaving 9 bases not matched to a gene. The chain's CDR3 is CASRPGTSGRIGETQYF. CDR3 DNA sequence: TGTGCCAGCAGGCCCGGGACTAGCGGGAGGATAGGAGAGACCCAGTACTTC.

The rearrangement joins TRBV9 to TRBJ1-2; D ambiguous. From germline, CDR1 is SGDLS and CDR2 YYNGEE. Trimming took off 2 bases at V and 3 bases at J, with 8 bases between the two ends. The CDR3 runs 13 residues. CDR3 loop: CASSVQNHYGYTF. In DNA, the CDR3 is TGTGCCAGCAGCGTCCAGAACCACTATGGCTACACCTTC.

The DNA of the CDR3 is TGTGCCAGCAGCTCCCGGTGGGCTCCGGTCACAGATACGCAGTATTTT. It translates to CASSSRWAPVTDTQYF. The chain links TRBV11-3 to TRBJ2-3; D not resolved. The CDR3 is 16 residues long. Germline loops: CDR1 SGHNT, CDR2 YENEEA. V was pared by 4 bases and J by 2 bases, with 16 bases between.

This clone showed up just once. The chain links TRBV9 to TRBJ2-7, with a possible D match to TRBD1 (6 bases). Germline CDR1 SGDLS, CDR2 YYNGEE. Trimming removed 4 bases at V and 6 bases at J, with 23 bases between. This CDR3 has 16 amino acids. As DNA, the CDR3 is TGTGCCAGCAGCCCGAACCTCAGGGGAAGCCAAGGCGAGCAGTACTTC. Encoded protein: CASSPNLRGSQGEQYF.

This rearrangement joins TRBV11-2 to TRBJ2-5; D is uncertain. The V and J ends lost 1 base and 4 bases respectively, with 13 bases between them. CDR3 length equals 15 residues. Germline CDR1 and CDR2: SGHAT and FQNNGV. CDR3 residues: CASSLGGAFTETQYF. In nucleotides, the CDR3 is TGTGCCAGCAGCTTAGGAGGCGCGTTTACAGAGACCCAGTACTTC.